This TCR beta chain was retrieved from a study of shared clonotypes between healthy human individuals. Study at large: The people who gave samples were two women and a few men aged 18 to 49. Overall study results and limits: Specimens sampled were limited to blood, with tissue repertoires likely differing.

The V and J ends lost 4 bases and 5 bases respectively, with 20 bases between them. The CDR3 sequence is 17 residues long. The germline CDR1 and CDR2 sequences are MGHRA and YSYEKL. Only in-frame clones appear in the TCRdb table, and some are missing; sequencing was by immunoSEQ multiplex PCR. The sample has approximately 510,000 clones; roughly 78% are singletons. As concerns this clone: The antigen remains unidentified.

The TCR comes from a middle-aged woman in good health. Some clones in this sample may be carry-over from other donors' samples. Sequencing was done on a sample of PBMCs. The chain links TRBV4-1 to TRBJ2-2, with D possibly TRBD2 on 5 matching bases. This CDR3 reads CASSRQWLSGRTGELFF. The CDR3 DNA follows: TGCGCCAGCAGCCGTCAATGGCTATCTGGGAGAACCGGGGAGCTGTTTTTT.